Following are 28 T cell receptor beta chains from one sample sequenced in a study of blood T cells in healthy people across ages. For the second PCR, which ran for about 7 to 11 cycles, a sample-barcoded 5' primer and a J-beta primer mix were used. One entry per CDR3 protein results from TCRdb running MiXCR on the 5' RACE reads. The sample yields 380,000 or so distinct CDR3 sequences, 52% seen once. The sample consisted of blood. The receptors were sampled from a man between 60 and 75 years old in good health.

The chain has TRBV20-1 and TRBJ2-3; D gene unclear. The CDR3 is 14 amino acids. Germline CDR1 DFQATT, CDR2 SNEGSKA (reference sequence). Trimming took off 2 bases at V and 1 base at J, with 10 bases between the two ends. In nucleotides, the CDR3 is TGCAGTGCTAGACAAGGCCTGCGCACAGATACGCAGTATTTT. The encoded protein is CSARQGLRTDTQYF.

In its sample, this clonotype was seen once. CDR3: CASRLDSITEAFF. The CDR3 DNA follows: TGTGCCAGCAGGTTGGACAGTATCACTGAAGCTTTCTTT. This chain connects TRBV6-6 to TRBJ1-1; TRBD1 is a possible D gene (6 bases). The CDR3 loop spans 13 amino acids. V was cut by 6 bases and J by 4 bases, with 12 bases left in between. Germline V lookup: CDR1 MNHNY, CDR2 SVGAGI (reference sequence).

This clonotype was found many times. The J gene is TRBJ2-5, the V gene TRBV5-1, with D possibly TRBD2 on 6 matching bases. Trimming cost V 5 bases and J 3 bases, with 14 bases left between them. CDR1 and CDR2 (germline): SGHRS, YFSETQ. The CDR3 runs 14 residues. The CDR3 sequence: CASRGGIIEETQYF. The CDR3 coding sequence is TGCGCCAGCAGGGGGGGAATCATTGAAGAGACCCAGTACTTC.

The CDR3 reads CASSPPEGRSPLHF. In DNA, the CDR3 is TGTGCCAGCAGCCCTCCGGAGGGTCGGTCACCCCTCCACTTT. The chain links TRBV7-9 to TRBJ1-6, with D unclear. This CDR3 comprises 14 residues. Trimming shortened V by 5 bases and J by 10 bases, and 15 bases separated the two germline ends. The germline gives CDR1 SEHNR, CDR2 FQNEAQ (reference sequence).

The genes are TRBV7-2 and TRBJ2-1, with TRBD2 matching over 9 bases. This CDR3 has 15 amino acids. Looked up from germline, CDR1 is SGHTA and CDR2 is FQGNSA. The ends lost 2 bases at V and 9 bases at J; junction bases unmatched: 8. The CDR3 DNA follows: TGTGCCAGCAGCTTACAAGCGGGAGGTCTTAGTGAGCAGTTCTTC. This codes for CASSLQAGGLSEQFF.

The chain combines TRBV4-1 with TRBJ2-3; no firm D call. The V end lost 1 base, the J end lost 4 bases, and 9 bases lay between the germline ends. The CDR3 spans 14 residues. The germline V gene has CDR1 MGHRA and CDR2 YSYEKL. The CDR3 nucleotides read TGCGCCAGCAGCCAAGCCGGCTCGGCAGATACGCAGTATTTT. It translates to CASSQAGSADTQYF.

This clonotype occurred once. The chain carries TRBV9 and TRBJ2-7; TRBD1 aligns across 10 bases. The V gene end was trimmed by 1 base and the J gene end by 7 bases; junction bases not matched to a gene: 11. This CDR3 has 16 amino acids. The germline CDR1 and CDR2 sequences are SGDLS and YYNGEE. The CDR3 region has the DNA TGTGCCAGCAGCGTATGGGACAGGGGTACACACAATGAGCAGTACTTC. It translates to CASSVWDRGTHNEQYF.

V is TRBV6-1 and J is TRBJ1-2; D possibly corresponds to TRBD1 (5 bases). The germline V and J ends were trimmed by 6 bases and 6 bases, with 26 bases remaining between them. The CDR3 consists of 17 residues. Germline CDR1 is MNHNS and CDR2 is SASEGT. The CDR3 DNA reads TGTGCCAGCAGCCCAACGCTAGTACGGGGCTCGGGTGATGGCTACACCTTC. Translation gives CASSPTLVRGSGDGYTF.

The chain links TRBV24-1 to TRBJ2-5, with 7 bases lining up with TRBD1. V shed 5 bases, J shed 1 base, and the junction held 3 bases outside the gene matches. The germline gives CDR1 KGHDR, CDR2 SFDVKD. This CDR3 region has 14 residues. CDR3 coding DNA: TGTGCCACCAGTGGAGGGGACAGCCAAGAGACCCAGTACTTC. Translation gives CATSGGDSQETQYF.

The chain uses TRBV5-6 and TRBJ2-7, with 11 bases fitting TRBD1. In germline, CDR1 is SGHDT, CDR2 YYEEEE. Trimming removed 4 bases from V and 6 bases from J; junction bases left unmatched: 12. CDR3 length: 16 residues. As DNA, the CDR3 is TGTGCCAGCAGCGAGAAGTGGACAGGGGGCGATCCCGAGCAGTACTTC. Translated, it gives CASSEKWTGGDPEQYF.

The V and J genes are TRBV18 and TRBJ2-3; 9 bases map to TRBD2. This CDR3 comprises 16 residues. Germline CDR1 is KGHSH and CDR2 is LQKENI. J lost 5 bases, V lost 5 bases, and 11 bases had no gene match. CDR3 sequence: CASSAQIAGAGDTQYF. The CDR3 nucleotides read TGTGCCAGCTCAGCCCAGATAGCGGGGGCCGGAGATACGCAGTATTTT. Complete variable domain (other parts from reference TRBV18 and TRBJ2-3): NAGVMQNPRHLVRRRGQEARLRCSPMKGHSHVYWYRQLPEEGLKFMVYLQKENIIDESGMPKERFSAEFPKEGPSILRIQQVVRGDSAAYFCASSAQIAGAGDTQYFGPGTRLTVL.

As for this clonotype: One end of the junction fails to match germline, which may point to a read error. V and J are TRBV20-1 and TRBJ2-2; 8 positions match TRBD1. CDR3 length equals 16 residues. CDR1 is DFQATT, CDR2 SNEGSKA, per germline (reference sequence). This CDR3 is CSASGRGPTDTEELFF. The DNA of the CDR3 is TGCAGTGCTAGCGGCAGGGGGCCTACGGACACCGAGGAGCTGTTTTTT.

This clonotype was counted between two and nine times. The chain has TRBV24-1 and TRBJ1-2; TRBD1 agrees at 12 bases. The CDR3 sequence is 15 residues long. Germline CDR1 is KGHDR and CDR2 is SFDVKD. J was trimmed by 8 bases and V by 2 bases; bases with no gene match: 5. DNA of the CDR3: TGTGCCACCAGTGATTCAACCGGGACAGGGGGCGGCTACACCTTC. Its translation is CATSDSTGTGGGYTF.

A remark on this clonotype: Possible read error: a much larger clone is one base away. The J gene is TRBJ2-5, the V gene TRBV7-2, with D perhaps TRBD1 (6 bases). The germline V gene has CDR1 SGHTA and CDR2 FQGNSA. V was trimmed by 4 bases and J by 1 base, leaving 7 bases between them. There are 13 residues in the CDR3. CDR3 sequence: CASSYRVQETQYF. In DNA form, the CDR3 reads TGTGCCAGCAGCTACAGGGTCCAAGAGACCCAGTACTTC.

This clonotype was seen only a few times. V is TRBV24-1 and J is TRBJ2-7; D remains unclear. Germline V gene sequence: CDR1 KGHDR, CDR2 SFDVKD. Trimming took off 5 bases at V and 3 bases at J, with 4 bases between the two ends. The CDR3 spans 11 residues. The chain's CDR3 is CATSVGYEQYF. CDR3 in DNA: TGTGCCACCAGTGTCGGCTACGAGCAGTACTTC.

V is TRBV29-1 and J is TRBJ2-4; the match to TRBD2 covers 8 bases. The J call is in doubt because the DNA end fits TRBJ2-7 better. Germline assignment: CDR1 SQVTM and CDR2 ANQGSEA. This CDR3 comprises 13 residues. CDR3 in amino acids: CSVGAGGSYEQYF. CDR3 coding DNA: TGCAGCGTTGGGGCGGGAGGCTCATACGAGCAGTACTTC.

This clonotype was observed at least ten times. This sequence joins TRBV4-2 and TRBJ2-7; 9 bases line up with TRBD2. This CDR3 has 15 amino acids. The V gene end was trimmed by 0 bases and the J gene end by 0 bases; junction bases not matched to a gene: 0. Per the germline V gene, CDR1 is LGHNA and CDR2 is YNFKEQ. The CDR3 loop is CASSQDSGSSYEQYF. DNA of the CDR3: TGTGCCAGCAGCCAAGATAGCGGGAGCTCCTACGAGCAGTACTTC.

The rearrangement links TRBV6-5 to TRBJ2-1; 7 nucleotides agree with TRBD1. Per germline, CDR1 MNHEY and CDR2 SVGAGI. This CDR3 contains 16 residues. The junction had 12 bases not matched to a gene; V was cut back by 6 bases and J by 4 bases. The chain's CDR3 is CASSRSSGTVYNEQFF. CDR3 in DNA: TGTGCCAGCAGCCGATCCTCCGGGACAGTGTACAATGAGCAGTTCTTC.

About this clonotype: The germline gene is not matched at one end of the junction; a read error may be the cause. V gene TRBV7-2 combines with J gene TRBJ2-4, with 12 bases fitting TRBD2. There are 17 residues in the CDR3. Germline V lookup: CDR1 SGHTA, CDR2 FQGNSA. The CDR3 region has the DNA TGTGCCAGCAGCCCCTCTAGCGGGAGGGGGGCCAAAAGCATTCAGTACTTC. It yields the protein CASSPSSGRGAKSIQYF.

This clonotype was observed a handful of times. This chain joins TRBV3-1 and TRBJ2-7; D is undetermined. This CDR3 has 14 residues. Germline values: CDR1 LGHDT, CDR2 YNNKEL (reference sequence). V was pared by 4 bases and J by 2 bases, with 12 bases between. The CDR3 sequence is CASSLFAEPYEQYF. As DNA, the CDR3 is TGTGCCAGCAGCCTCTTTGCGGAGCCCTACGAGCAGTACTTC.

The chain couples TRBV7-2 to TRBJ1-2, with D possibly being TRBD1 (6 bases). The CDR3 is 13 residues long. V gave up 6 bases and J gave up 7 bases, with 15 bases separating them. Germline V gives CDR1 SGHTA, CDR2 FQGNSA. CDR3 amino acids: CASRLGGACGYTF. CDR3 DNA sequence: TGTGCCAGCAGGCTAGGGGGGGCGTGTGGCTACACCTTC.

As for this clonotype: This may come from a read error, since a much larger clone is one base off. This chain connects TRBV28 to TRBJ2-7; D unclear. In germline, CDR1 is MDHEN, CDR2 SYDVKM. Trimming cost V 2 bases and J 5 bases, with 4 bases left between them. The CDR3 is 11 amino acids. CDR3 residues: CASSLTHEQYF. DNA of the CDR3: TGTGCCAGCAGTTTAACACACGAGCAGTACTTC.

This rearrangement joins TRBV7-9 to TRBJ2-2; 13 positions agree with TRBD2. V lost 3 bases to trimming and J lost 1 base; unmatched junction nucleotides: 5. The CDR3 is 18 residues long. Germline V gene sequence: CDR1 SEHNR, CDR2 FQNEAQ (reference sequence). Here the CDR3 reads CASSFRRLAGGNTGELFF. The CDR3 bases are TGTGCCAGCAGCTTTCGAAGACTAGCGGGAGGGAACACCGGGGAGCTGTTTTTT.

This clonotype has ten or more counts. The gene calls are TRBV28 and TRBJ2-5; D unclear. CDR3 length equals 15 residues. Germline loops: CDR1 MDHEN, CDR2 SYDVKM. V was clipped by 6 bases and J by 1 base, with 15 bases between them. The CDR3 DNA is TGTGCCAGCAGACGTAGCTTCCGTGGCCAAGAGACCCAGTACTTC. Amino acids: CASRRSFRGQETQYF.

This clonotype was seen ten or more times. The rearrangement joins TRBV6-5 to TRBJ2-5; D is perhaps TRBD2 (5 bases). This CDR3 spans 15 amino acids. In germline, CDR1 is MNHEY, CDR2 SVGAGI. The V gene lost 4 bases and the J gene lost 2 bases, with 14 bases spanning the gap. CDR3 region: CASSLFGLRQETQYF. CDR3 bases: TGTGCCAGCAGTTTGTTCGGACTGAGACAAGAGACCCAGTACTTC.

The chain has TRBV24-1 and TRBJ2-4; TRBD1 aligns across 7 bases. The CDR3 contains 14 residues. Germline V gene lookup returns CDR1 KGHDR and CDR2 SFDVKD. The junction had 4 bases not matched to a gene; V was cut back by 3 bases and J by 6 bases. The CDR3 nucleotides read TGTGCCACCAGTGATCCCGGGACAGCAAACATTCAGTACTTC. Its translation: CATSDPGTANIQYF.

The chain combines TRBV4-3 with TRBJ2-3, with 9 bases identical to TRBD1. V lost 5 bases, J lost 4 bases, and 10 bases stayed unmatched. The CDR3 length is 16 residues. Per the germline V gene, CDR1 is LGHNA and CDR2 is YSLEER. CDR3 residues: CASSATGGSKADTQYF. The CDR3 DNA reads as TGCGCCAGCAGCGCCACAGGGGGCTCTAAGGCAGATACGCAGTATTTT.

The CDR3 region is CASGNLTHGNYNEQFF. CDR3 DNA sequence: TGTGCCAGCGGGAACCTGACCCACGGGAACTACAATGAGCAGTTCTTC. The chain is built from TRBV15 and TRBJ2-1; tentatively, D is TRBD2 (6 bases). The V end lost 10 bases, the J end lost 3 bases, and 22 bases lay between the germline ends. The CDR3 consists of 16 residues. Germline V gene data show CDR1 as LNHNV and CDR2 as YYDKDF (reference sequence).